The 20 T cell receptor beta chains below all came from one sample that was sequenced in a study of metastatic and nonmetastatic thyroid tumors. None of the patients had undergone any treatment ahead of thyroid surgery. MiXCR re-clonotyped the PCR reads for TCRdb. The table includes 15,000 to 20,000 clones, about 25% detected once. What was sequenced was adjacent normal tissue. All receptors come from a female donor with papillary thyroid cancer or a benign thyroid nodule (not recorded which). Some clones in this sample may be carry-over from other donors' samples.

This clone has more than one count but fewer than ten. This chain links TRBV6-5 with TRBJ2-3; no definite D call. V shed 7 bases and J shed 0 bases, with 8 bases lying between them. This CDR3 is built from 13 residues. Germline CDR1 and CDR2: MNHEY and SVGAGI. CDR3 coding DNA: TGTGCCAGCACCCCGAGGAGCACAGATACGCAGTATTTT. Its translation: CASTPRSTDTQYF.

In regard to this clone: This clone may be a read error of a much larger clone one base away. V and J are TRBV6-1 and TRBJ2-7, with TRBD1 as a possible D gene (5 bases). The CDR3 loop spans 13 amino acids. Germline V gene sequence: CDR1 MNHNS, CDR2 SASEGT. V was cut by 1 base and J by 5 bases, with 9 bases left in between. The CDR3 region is CASSEVWGHEQYF. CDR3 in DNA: TGTGCCAGCAGTGAAGTATGGGGCCACGAGCAGTACTTC.

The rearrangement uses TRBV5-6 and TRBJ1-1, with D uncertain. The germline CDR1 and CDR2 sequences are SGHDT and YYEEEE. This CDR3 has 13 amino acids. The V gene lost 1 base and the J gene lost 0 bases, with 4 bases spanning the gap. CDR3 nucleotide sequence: TGTGCCAGCAGCTTGACAGTGAACACTGAAGCTTTCTTT. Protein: CASSLTVNTEAFF. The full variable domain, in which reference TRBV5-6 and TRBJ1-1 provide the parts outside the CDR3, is DAGVTQSPTHLIKTRGQQVTLRCSPKSGHDTVSWYQQALGQGPQFIFQYYEEEERQRGNFPDRFSGHQFPNYSSELNVNALLLGDSALYLCASSLTVNTEAFFGQGTRLTVV.

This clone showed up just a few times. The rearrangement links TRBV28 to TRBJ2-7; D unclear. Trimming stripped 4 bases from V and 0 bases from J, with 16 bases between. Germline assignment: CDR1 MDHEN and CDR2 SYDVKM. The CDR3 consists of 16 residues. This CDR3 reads CASSSAETRSSYEQYF. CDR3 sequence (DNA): TGTGCCAGCAGTTCAGCTGAGACGCGGAGCTCCTACGAGCAGTACTTC.

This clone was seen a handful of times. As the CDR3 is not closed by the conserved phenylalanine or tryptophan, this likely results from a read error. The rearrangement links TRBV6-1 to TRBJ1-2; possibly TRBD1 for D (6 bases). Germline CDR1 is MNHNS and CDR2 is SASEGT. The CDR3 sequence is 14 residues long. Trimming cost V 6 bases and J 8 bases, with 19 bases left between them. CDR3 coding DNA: TGTGCCAGCAGCGAGATCCGGGGGGCAAGGGGCTACACCTCC. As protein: CASSEIRGARGYTS.

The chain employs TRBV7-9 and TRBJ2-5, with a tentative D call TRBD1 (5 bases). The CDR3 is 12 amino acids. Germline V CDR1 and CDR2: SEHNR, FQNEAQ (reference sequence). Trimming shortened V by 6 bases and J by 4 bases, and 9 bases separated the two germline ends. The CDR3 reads CASRDIGETQYF. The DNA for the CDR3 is TGTGCCAGCAGGGACATCGGAGAGACCCAGTACTTC.

The CDR3 DNA follows: TGCAGTGCTAGATTAATGCTAGCGGCCTACAATGAGCAGTTCTTC. Protein product: CSARLMLAAYNEQFF. The V gene is TRBV20-1, the J gene TRBJ2-1; the match to TRBD2 covers 7 bases. The CDR3 extends over 15 amino acids. Trimming at V came to 2 bases and at J to 2 bases, leaving 6 bases not matched to a gene. Germline assignment: CDR1 DFQATT and CDR2 SNEGSKA (reference sequence).

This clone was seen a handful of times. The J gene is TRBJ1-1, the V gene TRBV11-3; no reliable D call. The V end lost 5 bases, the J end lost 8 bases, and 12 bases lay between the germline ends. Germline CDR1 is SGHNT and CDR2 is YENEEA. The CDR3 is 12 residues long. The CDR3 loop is CASSPLDKEAFF. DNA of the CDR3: TGTGCCAGCAGCCCCTTAGACAAGGAAGCTTTCTTT.

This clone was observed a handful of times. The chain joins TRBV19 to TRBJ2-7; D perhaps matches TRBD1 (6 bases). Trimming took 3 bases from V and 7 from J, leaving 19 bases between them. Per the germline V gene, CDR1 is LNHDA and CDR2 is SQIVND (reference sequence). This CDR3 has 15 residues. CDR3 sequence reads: CASSIGDTISEEQYF. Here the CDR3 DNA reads TGTGCCAGTAGTATTGGGGACACGATCTCGGAGGAGCAGTACTTC.

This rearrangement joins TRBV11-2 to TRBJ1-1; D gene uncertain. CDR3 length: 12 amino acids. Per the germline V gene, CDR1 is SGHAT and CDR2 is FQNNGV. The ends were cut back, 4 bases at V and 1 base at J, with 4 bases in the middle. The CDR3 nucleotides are TGTGCCAGCAGCTGGGCGAACACTGAAGCTTTCTTT. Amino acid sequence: CASSWANTEAFF.

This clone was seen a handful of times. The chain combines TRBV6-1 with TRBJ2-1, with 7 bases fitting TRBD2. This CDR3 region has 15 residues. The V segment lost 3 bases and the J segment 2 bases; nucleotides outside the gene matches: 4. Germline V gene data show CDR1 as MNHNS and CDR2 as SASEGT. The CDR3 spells CASSEGGYAYNEQFF. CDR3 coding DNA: TGTGCCAGCAGTGAGGGGGGGTACGCCTACAATGAGCAGTTCTTC.

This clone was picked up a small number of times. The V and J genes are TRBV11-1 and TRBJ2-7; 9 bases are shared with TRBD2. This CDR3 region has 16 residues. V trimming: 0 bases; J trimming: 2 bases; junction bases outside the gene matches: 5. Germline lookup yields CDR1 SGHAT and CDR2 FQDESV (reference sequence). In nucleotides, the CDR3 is TGTGCCAGCAGCTTAGCGCTAGCGGGATTCCCCTACGAGCAGTACTTC. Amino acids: CASSLALAGFPYEQYF.

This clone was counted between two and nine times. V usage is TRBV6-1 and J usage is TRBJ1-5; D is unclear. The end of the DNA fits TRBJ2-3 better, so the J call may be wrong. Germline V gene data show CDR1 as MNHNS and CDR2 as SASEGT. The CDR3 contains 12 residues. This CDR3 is CAVRPSNQPQYF. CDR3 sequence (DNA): TGTGCCGTACGACCGAGCAATCAGCCCCAGTATTTT.

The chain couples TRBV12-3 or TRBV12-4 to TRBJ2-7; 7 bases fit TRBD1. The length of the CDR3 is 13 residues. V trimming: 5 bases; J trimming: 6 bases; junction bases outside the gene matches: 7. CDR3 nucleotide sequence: TGTGCCAGCAGTCCGAACACAGGGGCCGAGCAGTACTTC. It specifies CASSPNTGAEQYF.

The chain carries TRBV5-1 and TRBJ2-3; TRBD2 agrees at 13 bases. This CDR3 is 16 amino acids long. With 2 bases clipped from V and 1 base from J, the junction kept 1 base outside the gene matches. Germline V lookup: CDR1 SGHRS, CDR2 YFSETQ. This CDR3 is CASSFGTSGGTDTQYF. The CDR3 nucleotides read TGCGCCAGCAGCTTCGGGACTAGCGGGGGCACAGATACGCAGTATTTT.

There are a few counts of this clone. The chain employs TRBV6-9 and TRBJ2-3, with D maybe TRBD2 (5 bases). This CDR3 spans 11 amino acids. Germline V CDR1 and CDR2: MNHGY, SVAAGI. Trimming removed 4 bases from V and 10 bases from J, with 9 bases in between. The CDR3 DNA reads TGTGCCAGCAGTTTAGTGGGAGCGCAGTATTTT. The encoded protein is CASSLVGAQYF.

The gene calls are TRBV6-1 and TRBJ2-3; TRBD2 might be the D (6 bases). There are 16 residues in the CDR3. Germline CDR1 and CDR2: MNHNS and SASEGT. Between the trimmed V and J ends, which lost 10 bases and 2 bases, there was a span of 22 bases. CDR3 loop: CATLGGWGRNTDTQYF. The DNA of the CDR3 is TGTGCCACCCTGGGGGGATGGGGCAGGAACACAGATACGCAGTATTTT.

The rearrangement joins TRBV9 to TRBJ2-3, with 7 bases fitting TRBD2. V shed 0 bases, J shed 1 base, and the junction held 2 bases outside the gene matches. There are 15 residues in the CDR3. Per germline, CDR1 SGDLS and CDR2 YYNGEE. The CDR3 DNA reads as TGTGCCAGCAGCGTAGGTGCGGGAGGCACAGATACGCAGTATTTT. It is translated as CASSVGAGGTDTQYF.

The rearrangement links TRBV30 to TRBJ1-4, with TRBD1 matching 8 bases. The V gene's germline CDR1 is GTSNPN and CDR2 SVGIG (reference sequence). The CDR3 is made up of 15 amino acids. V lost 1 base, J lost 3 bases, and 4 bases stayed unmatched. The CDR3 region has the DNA TGTGCCTGGAGTGCCGGACAGGGACCTAATGAAAAACTGTTTTTT. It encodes CAWSAGQGPNEKLFF.

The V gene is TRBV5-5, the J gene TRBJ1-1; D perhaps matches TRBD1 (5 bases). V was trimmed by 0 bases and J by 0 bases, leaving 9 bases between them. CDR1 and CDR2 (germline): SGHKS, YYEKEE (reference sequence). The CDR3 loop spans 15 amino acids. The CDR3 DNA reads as TGTGCCAGCAGCTTGGTAGGGGTATTGAACACTGAAGCTTTCTTT. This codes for CASSLVGVLNTEAFF.